A selection of T cell receptor beta chains follows, all from one sample in a study of T cell responses to AZD1222 COVID-19 vaccine. The protocol was immunoSEQ multiplex PCR, while the TCRdb copy is restricted to in-frame clones and leaves out a portion. The sample yields around 140,000 clones, approximately 85% seen once. The starting material was peripheral blood, obtained 28 days after the second dose of the MenACWY control vaccine. The receptors were gathered from an adult who received the MenACWY meningococcal vaccine as a control. Each CDR3 is given with its conserved first and last residue. The order of the fields is V gene, J gene, D gene, clone size, CDR3 DNA, CDR3 protein. A D gene is named only where the DNA matches it firmly. The size entry is marked missing in some rows and otherwise reads once, few, many or a size class.

TRBV3-1/TRBV3-2,TRBJ2-7,NA,NA,TGTGCCAGCAGCCTTAGCTCCTACGAGCAGTACTTC,CASSLSSYEQYF
TRBV7-3,TRBJ1-1,NA,NA,TGTGCCAGCAGCTTAAGTCGGAACAGTGAAGCTTTCTTT,CASSLSRNSEAFF
TRBV19,TRBJ1-1,NA,NA,TGTGCCAGTAGTATGTCGCACCGGGGGGGCGCCGGAAGGAAGGCTTTCTTT,CASSMSHRGGAGRKAFF
TRBV19,TRBJ2-2,NA,NA,TGTGCCAGTAGTATTGGCACTGGGGACACCGGGGAGCTGTTTTTT,CASSIGTGDTGELFF
TRBV3-1/TRBV3-2,TRBJ1-1,TRBD1,once,TGTGCCAGCAGCCAAGGGATCGGACAGGTTCGGGCCACTGAAGCTTTCTTT,CASSQGIGQVRATEAFF
TRBV6-5,TRBJ2-1,TRBD2,NA,TGTGCCAGCAGGGGGACTAGCGGTTCTAATGAGCAGTTCTTC,CASRGTSGSNEQFF
TRBV7-2,TRBJ2-3,TRBD2,NA,TGTGCCAGCAGCTACCAAGGGGCGGGAGGGCCAGATACGCAGTATTTT,CASSYQGAGGPDTQYF
TRBV11-1,TRBJ1-1,NA,NA,TGTGCCAGCAGCGAGGACAGGAACACTGAAGCTTTCTTT,CASSEDRNTEAFF
TRBV6-2/TRBV6-3,TRBJ2-7,NA,NA,TGTGCCAGCACCCCCCGTACGGCCCCTCCCGCCGAGCAGTACTTC,CASTPRTAPPAEQYF
TRBV15,TRBJ1-1,NA,NA,TGTGCCACCAGCAGAGTTGGGGGCAGGGGTACTGAAGCTTTCTTT,CATSRVGGRGTEAFF
TRBV3-1/TRBV3-2,TRBJ1-2,NA,NA,TGTGCCAGCAGCCATGTCGAGGTTCTGAGAGGCTACACCTTC,CASSHVEVLRGYTF
TRBV11-1,TRBJ1-4,NA,NA,TGTGCCAGCAGCTTACGGGGTGCAACTAATGAAAAACTGTTTTTT,CASSLRGATNEKLFF
TRBV5-1,TRBJ2-3,TRBD2,NA,TGCGCCAGCAGCTTGGGGGCTAGCGGAACAGATACGCAGTATTTT,CASSLGASGTDTQYF
TRBV3-1/TRBV3-2,TRBJ1-3,NA,NA,TGTGCCAGCAGCCAAGTAGTTGGGCACTCTGGAAACACCATATATTTT,CASSQVVGHSGNTIYF
TRBV7-9,TRBJ1-5,NA,NA,TGTGCCAGCGACAGGAATGGCAATCAGCCCCAGCATTTT,CASDRNGNQPQHF
TRBV5-6,TRBJ1-1,NA,NA,TGTGCCAGCAGCTTGGAGGGGGGCGGAACTGAAGCTTTCTTT,CASSLEGGGTEAFF
TRBV12-3/TRBV12-4,TRBJ2-7,TRBD1,NA,TGTGCCAGCAGTCCGACAGGGCCCTACGAGCAGTACTTC,CASSPTGPYEQYF
TRBV18,TRBJ2-7,TRBD1,few,TGTGCCAGCTCAACGGACAGGGACGAGCAGTACTTC,CASSTDRDEQYF
TRBV11-2,TRBJ1-3,NA,NA,TGTGCCAGCAGCTTATTGGGCCGATCCTCTGGAAACACCATATATTTT,CASSLLGRSSGNTIYF
TRBV6-1,TRBJ1-2,TRBD1,NA,TGTGCCAGCAGTGAAGGGCAGGGGGCGAGGGGCTACACCTTC,CASSEGQGARGYTF
TRBV3-1/TRBV3-2,TRBJ2-1,TRBD2,NA,TGTGCCAGCAGCCTGCTAGGGCGGGGGGGGATGAATGAGCAGTTCTTC,CASSLLGRGGMNEQFF
TRBV28,TRBJ1-6,NA,once,TGTGCCAGCAGGACAGGACCTCCCCATTCACCCCTCCACTTT,CASRTGPPHSPLHF
TRBV12-2,TRBJ2-7,NA,NA,TGTGCAAGTCGCTTAGTCGTCATCGGGAGGACCGGGGGGGGCCCCTACGAGCAGTACTTC,CASRLVVIGRTGGGPYEQYF
TRBV5-5,TRBJ2-3,NA,NA,TGTGCCAGCAGCTCCCCTAGCTGGGATACGCAGTATTTT,CASSSPSWDTQYF
TRBV12-3/TRBV12-4,TRBJ2-7,NA,NA,TGTGCCAGCAGTGCCCAGGGTACCGAGCAGTACTTC,CASSAQGTEQYF
TRBV7-9,TRBJ2-2,NA,NA,TGTGCCAGCAGCTCAGAGACCGGGGAGCTGTTTTTT,CASSSETGELFF
TRBV28,TRBJ1-1,TRBD1,once,TGTGCCAGCAGGGACAGGGTTCCTGAAGCTTTCTTT,CASRDRVPEAFF
TRBV2,TRBJ2-4,NA,NA,TGTGCCAGCGCAGGGATTTCAGCCAAAAACATTCAGTACTTC,CASAGISAKNIQYF
TRBV15,TRBJ2-6,NA,NA,TGTGCCACCAGCTCCACGTCCTCTGGGGCCAACGTCCTGACTTTC,CATSSTSSGANVLTF
TRBV9,TRBJ2-7,NA,once,TGTGCCAGCAGCCCCCATCCCGAAGGGGGTAACGAGCAGTACTTC,CASSPHPEGGNEQYF
TRBV4-2,TRBJ1-2,NA,NA,TGTGCCAGCAGCCAAGCTGGGACCGCGATGGGCTATGGCTACACCTTC,CASSQAGTAMGYGYTF
TRBV18,TRBJ1-1,TRBD1,NA,TGTGCCAGCTCACCACCGGGGACAGGGAAGAACACTGAAGCTTTCTTT,CASSPPGTGKNTEAFF
TRBV29-1,TRBJ2-3,TRBD1,NA,TGCAGCGCTAGACAGGGGGCGATAGATATGCAGTATTTT,CSARQGAIDMQYF
TRBV6-5,TRBJ2-3,TRBD1,NA,TGTGCCAGCAGGGTACAGGGGGCGACAGATACGCAGTATTTT,CASRVQGATDTQYF
TRBV7-2,TRBJ2-2,NA,NA,TGTGCCAGCAGCTCAGCGAACACCGGGGAGCTGTTTTTT,CASSSANTGELFF
TRBV4-2,TRBJ2-2,NA,once,TGTGCCAGCAGCCAAGAAGGGGGCACCGGGGAGCTGTTTTTT,CASSQEGGTGELFF
TRBV19,TRBJ2-5,NA,NA,TGTGCCACACGGAAGGGCCCACAACAAGAGACCCAGTACTTC,CATRKGPQQETQYF
TRBV4-3,TRBJ1-4,NA,once,TGCGCCAGCAGCCAAGTCTTTCCGGGGGGCGGGGAAAAACTGTTTTTT,CASSQVFPGGGEKLFF
TRBV27,TRBJ2-3,NA,few,TGTGCCAGCAGTTTACAGGGGAGGGTCACAGATACGCAGTATTTT,CASSLQGRVTDTQYF
TRBV7-8,TRBJ1-5,NA,NA,TGTGCCAGCAGCCCGGGAGCGGTAGGCAATCAGCCCCAGCATTTT,CASSPGAVGNQPQHF
TRBV4-3,TRBJ2-2,NA,NA,TGCGCCAGCAGCCAAGGATTTACCCTCAGGGATACGTCCGGGGAGCTGTTTTTT,CASSQGFTLRDTSGELFF
TRBV7-8,TRBJ2-5,TRBD1,NA,TGTGCCAGCAGCTCGTTTCCCCTGGGACAGGGGGAAGAGACCCAGTACTTC,CASSSFPLGQGEETQYF
TRBV13,TRBJ2-1,NA,NA,TGTGCCAGCAGCGTATTGGGACCGACAGAAAATGAGCAGTTCTTC,CASSVLGPTENEQFF
TRBV7-9,TRBJ1-1,NA,NA,TGTGCCAGCCCTGCCCCCGGGACAAACGATGAAGCTTTCTTT,CASPAPGTNDEAFF
TRBV19,TRBJ1-5,TRBD1,NA,TGTGCCAGTAGTATAGTGACAGGGCTGGGTCAGCCCCAGCATTTT,CASSIVTGLGQPQHF
TRBV5-5,TRBJ1-5,NA,NA,TGTGCCAGCAGCTCAGGGTTGCAGCCCCAGCATTTT,CASSSGLQPQHF
TRBV2,TRBJ2-7,NA,NA,TGTGCCAGCAAGGGTACAGTTTCCTACGAGCAGTACTTC,CASKGTVSYEQYF
TRBV3-1/TRBV3-2,TRBJ1-6,NA,NA,TGTGCCAGCAGCCAAGATTTCCAGACTAATTCACCCCTCCACTTT,CASSQDFQTNSPLHF